This T cell receptor (beta chain) was identified during a study of patients and donors after allogeneic stem cell transplantation. This CDR3 comprises 16 residues. Trimming removed 5 bases at V and 0 bases at J, with 15 bases between. Per germline, CDR1 MNHEY and CDR2 SMNVEV (reference sequence). TCRdb called the RT-PCR reads again in MiXCR, with one record for every CDR3 protein. The table includes about 960,000 distinct CDR3 sequences, approximately 19% detected once. At least ten counts were recorded for this clonotype. The receptor was derived from a human donor who was either an allogeneic HSCT recipient or a stem cell or donor lymphocyte infusion donor (not recorded which). It is not recorded whose cells these are; they may come from a transplant donor. Sequences were obtained from blood, either unsorted or a sorted T cell fraction (not recorded which). The chain combines TRBV27 with TRBJ2-3; a weak D match, TRBD1 (6 bases). In nucleotides, the CDR3 is TGTGCCAGCAGTCCCAGGGGACACCTAAGCACAGATACGCAGTATTTT. Translated: CASSPRGHLSTDTQYF.